This T cell receptor beta chain is from a study of human T cells and chemical hapten exposure. TCRdb fed the RACE reads into MiXCR, producing one record per CDR3 protein. The table includes about 360,000 distinct CDR3 sequences, roughly 6.9% detected once. The time point denotes: patch test 1, 2 weeks after DPC sensitization. Sample treatment: therapeutic diphenylcyclopropenone sensitization with weekly scalp DPC. The sequencing used whole blood, collected in connection with sensitization to the hapten diphenylcyclopropenone (DPC). The source of this sequence is a woman between 18 and 30 years old with alopecia areata. Some clones in this sample may be carry-over from other donors' samples.

CDR3 sequence: CASSPESGNTIYF. Here the CDR3 DNA reads TGTGCCAGCTCACCAGAATCTGGAAACACCATATATTTT. This chain connects TRBV18 to TRBJ1-3; no clear D gene. This CDR3 region has 13 residues. CDR1 is KGHSH, CDR2 LQKENI, per germline. V lost 2 bases and J lost 1, with 3 bases in between.